Listed here are 25 T cell receptor beta chains from one sample, sequenced in a study of blood T cells in healthy people across ages. Through a sample-barcoded 5' primer and a J-beta primer mix, a second PCR was run for roughly 6 to 11 cycles. TCRdb used MiXCR to reprocess the 5' RACE reads, holding one entry per CDR3 protein. The sample includes just under 750,000 distinct CDR3 sequences, about a fifth of them seen just once. The sample comprised blood. These receptors originate from a man aged 70 or older in good health.

This clonotype was counted between two and nine times. V usage is TRBV12-3 or TRBV12-4 and J usage is TRBJ2-3, with D possibly being TRBD1 (5 bases). V lost 3 bases and J lost 6, with 10 bases in between. CDR3 length equals 13 residues. The CDR3 DNA reads TGTGCCAGCAGTTTCCAGGGCTACGATACGCAGTATTTT. Its protein product is CASSFQGYDTQYF.

The CDR3 DNA reads TGTGCCAGCAGTGTGAACAGGGGCAACTATGGCTACACCTTC. It specifies CASSVNRGNYGYTF. The chain is built from TRBV2 and TRBJ1-2; 7 nucleotides align to TRBD1. With 4 bases clipped from V and 2 bases from J, the junction kept 4 bases outside the gene matches. CDR1 is SNHLY and CDR2 is FYNNEI in the germline V gene. The CDR3 covers 14 residues. The entire variable domain, with the rest obtained from reference TRBV2 and TRBJ1-2, is as follows: EPEVTQTPSHQVTQMGQEVILRCVPISNHLYFYWYRQILGQKVEFLVSFYNNEISEKSEIFDDQFSVERPDGSNFTLKIRSTKLEDSAMYFCASSVNRGNYGYTFGSGTRLTVV.

This clonotype was counted a few times. The genes are TRBV7-9 and TRBJ1-6; D unresolved. The V gene lost 0 bases and the J gene lost 9 bases, with 3 bases spanning the gap. This CDR3 is 12 amino acids long. From germline, CDR1 is SEHNR and CDR2 FQNEAQ (reference sequence). CDR3 DNA: TGTGCCAGCAGCTTAGCCCGTTCACCCCTCCACTTT. Its protein product is CASSLARSPLHF.

V gene TRBV7-8 combines with J gene TRBJ1-1; TRBD1 might be the D (5 bases). Germline assignment: CDR1 SGHVS and CDR2 FQNEAQ. This CDR3 comprises 13 residues. The V gene lost 1 base and the J gene lost 8 bases, with 11 bases spanning the gap. CDR3 sequence reads: CASSLELRGEAFF. CDR3 nucleotides: TGTGCCAGCAGCTTAGAGTTGAGGGGAGAAGCTTTCTTT.

This clonotype has a single count. The chain carries TRBV5-1 and TRBJ2-3; maybe TRBD2 (6 bases). The CDR3 consists of 15 residues. V shed 4 bases and J shed 5 bases, with 17 bases lying between them. Looked up from germline, CDR1 is SGHRS and CDR2 is YFSETQ. CDR3 sequence (DNA): TGCGCCAGCAGCCTTAGACCTAGCGAGGAAGATACGCAGTATTTT. The encoded protein is CASSLRPSEEDTQYF.

The rearrangement links TRBV7-6 to TRBJ1-3, with D possibly being TRBD1 (5 bases). Germline CDR1 SGHVS, CDR2 FNYEAQ. V lost 5 bases and J 7 bases, leaving 15 bases between the germline ends. The CDR3 has 14 amino acids. CDR3: CASSPGLGDNTIYF. Written as DNA, the CDR3 is TGTGCCAGCAGCCCAGGGTTAGGCGACAACACCATATATTTT. Full variable domain (remainder filled in from reference TRBV7-6 and TRBJ1-3): GAGVSQSPRYKVTKRGQDVALRCDPISGHVSLYWYRQALGQGPEFLTYFNYEAQQDKSGLPNDRFSAERPEGSISTLTIQRTEQRDSAMYRCASSPGLGDNTIYFGEGSWLTVV.

This clonotype was detected only a few times. J is TRBJ2-3 and V is TRBV12-3 or TRBV12-4; 10 nucleotides align to TRBD2. The CDR3 is 16 residues long. J lost 4 bases, V lost 5 bases, and 9 bases had no gene match. The CDR3 DNA is TGTGCCAGCAGTCCCAGGGTAGCGGGGGGTTCAGATACGCAGTATTTT. It encodes CASSPRVAGGSDTQYF.

This clonotype was seen repeatedly, ten times or more. The CDR3 DNA is TGTGCCAGCAGTTTAGATGAAAAACTGTTTTTT. Its translation is CASSLDEKLFF. This chain links TRBV12-3 or TRBV12-4 with TRBJ1-4, with D hard to call. This CDR3 spans 11 amino acids. Deletions cut 1 base from V and 6 bases from J, with 0 bases between.

A word on this clonotype: A clone one base away is much larger, so this may be a read error. The conserved phenylalanine or tryptophan normally closing the CDR3 is absent here, so this likely arose from a read error. V usage is TRBV29-1 and J usage is TRBJ2-7; a possible D gene is TRBD2 (5 bases). This CDR3 is built from 12 residues. Per the germline V gene, CDR1 is SQVTM and CDR2 is ANQGSEA. The V gene lost 1 base and the J gene lost 3 bases, with 7 bases spanning the gap. The CDR3 DNA sequence: TGCAGCGTTGAAGTAGGAGGCTACGAGCAGTACTCC. Translation gives CSVEVGGYEQYS.

Only a few counts were recorded for this clonotype. The V call is TRBV15, the J call TRBJ1-4; a possible D gene is TRBD1 (6 bases). CDR1 LNHNV and CDR2 YYDKDF come from the germline V gene (reference sequence). Between the trimmed V and J ends, which lost 0 bases and 6 bases, there was a span of 14 bases. This CDR3 comprises 16 residues. For the CDR3, the DNA is TGTGCCACCAGCAGAGATAGGGGGGCGCGGGATGAAAAACTGTTTTTT. It codes for CATSRDRGARDEKLFF.

The J gene is TRBJ2-3, the V gene TRBV11-2; 8 nucleotides line up with TRBD2. V lost 1 base and J lost 2; bases outside the gene matches: 5. The CDR3 runs to 16 residues. In germline, CDR1 is SGHAT, CDR2 FQNNGV. This CDR3 reads CASSLAGGLFTDTQYF. The CDR3 nucleotides read TGTGCCAGCAGCTTAGCGGGGGGGTTATTCACAGATACGCAGTATTTT.

This clonotype came up a few times. This sequence joins TRBV11-2 and TRBJ2-7; 7 bases line up with TRBD1. This CDR3 is 14 amino acids long. V shed 5 bases, J shed 4 bases, and the junction held 8 bases outside the gene matches. The germline V gene has CDR1 SGHAT and CDR2 FQNNGV. Written as DNA, the CDR3 is TGTGCCAGCAGCCCATGGGACAGTAAGTACGAGCAGTACTTC. Its translation is CASSPWDSKYEQYF.

A few counts support this clonotype. The rearrangement uses TRBV14 and TRBJ1-1; D call uncertain. Trimming cost V 4 bases and J 7 bases, with 13 bases left between them. The CDR3 covers 13 residues. Germline loops: CDR1 SGHDN, CDR2 FVKESK. DNA of the CDR3: TGTGCCAGCAGCCGCCAAGCGGGGAATGAAGCTTTCTTT. It translates to CASSRQAGNEAFF.

This clonotype has just a few counts. The chain couples TRBV10-3 to TRBJ2-5; possibly TRBD2 for D (5 bases). Germline V gives CDR1 ENHRY, CDR2 SYGVKD. Trimming shortened V by 3 bases and J by 5 bases, and 19 bases separated the two germline ends. The CDR3 runs to 16 residues. This CDR3 reads CAISEGSGSLSETQYF. CDR3 sequence (DNA): TGTGCCATCAGTGAAGGGTCGGGGTCGCTCTCGGAGACCCAGTACTTC.

The chain joins TRBV4-3 to TRBJ2-7; unclear D gene. Germline values: CDR1 LGHNA, CDR2 YSLEER. The CDR3 extends over 15 amino acids. The V and J ends lost 3 bases and 3 bases respectively, with 15 bases between them. DNA for the CDR3: TGCGCCAGCAGCCACAAATGTATTGTCCTCTACGAGCAGTACGTC. This translates into CASSHKCIVLYEQYV.

Ten or more counts support this clonotype. The V call is TRBV10-3, the J call TRBJ2-3; no reliable D call. Trimming left V 1 base short and J 4 bases short, with 15 bases between. The CDR3 is 16 residues long. The germline V gene encodes CDR1 ENHRY and CDR2 SYGVKD. The CDR3 bases are TGTGCCATCAGTGAGTACGTCCTCAGCGAGGCAGATACGCAGTATTTT. It specifies CAISEYVLSEADTQYF.

This clonotype was detected only a few times. The chain is built from TRBV5-1 and TRBJ1-5; D is undetermined. The CDR3 loop spans 17 amino acids. The V end lost 1 base, the J end lost 0 bases, and 14 bases lay between the germline ends. Germline CDR1 reads SGHRS; CDR2 reads YFSETQ. CDR3 nucleotides: TGCGCCAGCAGCTTGTATCCAATGGGGAATAGCAATCAGCCCCAGCATTTT. Translating it yields CASSLYPMGNSNQPQHF.

The rearrangement uses TRBV20-1 and TRBJ1-1; D gene uncertain. Germline loops: CDR1 DFQATT, CDR2 SNEGSKA (reference sequence). The CDR3 loop spans 13 amino acids. V lost 1 base and J lost 0, with 6 bases in between. The CDR3 here is CSARGHLNTEAFF. The CDR3 nucleotides are TGCAGTGCTAGAGGACACCTGAACACTGAAGCTTTCTTT.

V and J are TRBV12-3 or TRBV12-4 and TRBJ2-7; D is unclear. Between the trimmed V and J ends, which lost 3 bases and 0 bases, there was a span of 12 bases. The CDR3 is 15 amino acids. CDR3 amino acids: CASSFTTAGSYEQYF. The CDR3, as DNA: TGTGCCAGCAGTTTTACGACGGCCGGCTCCTACGAGCAGTACTTC.

This clonotype showed up just once. The rearrangement joins TRBV7-9 to TRBJ1-1; no reliable D call. The CDR3 runs 15 residues. Germline lookup yields CDR1 SEHNR and CDR2 FQNEAQ (reference sequence). Trimming stripped 4 bases from V and 1 base from J, with 13 bases between. CDR3 sequence (DNA): TGTGCCAGCAGCTCGGAGCAGCGGTCGAACACTGAAGCTTTCTTT. This codes for CASSSEQRSNTEAFF.

This chain connects TRBV5-4 to TRBJ2-5; D is ambiguous. Germline-derived CDR1 and CDR2 are SGHNT and YYREEE (reference sequence). This CDR3 has 15 residues. The V end lost 0 bases, the J end lost 5 bases, and 14 bases lay between the germline ends. The CDR3 reads CASSLGPSVMETQYF. CDR3 bases: TGTGCCAGCAGCTTGGGACCCTCGGTAATGGAGACCCAGTACTTC.

The DNA for the CDR3 is TGTGCCAGCAGGGATCCGGGACAGGTGCGGACTAATGAAAAACTGTTTTTT. Translation gives CASRDPGQVRTNEKLFF. J is TRBJ1-4 and V is TRBV28; 8 bases are a match to TRBD1. The length of the CDR3 is 17 residues. Germline assignment: CDR1 MDHEN and CDR2 SYDVKM. The junction had 11 bases not matched to a gene; V was cut back by 6 bases and J by 2 bases.

A few counts support this clonotype. The chain employs TRBV5-6 and TRBJ2-5; D call uncertain. Trimming shortened V by 0 bases and J by 3 bases, and 9 bases separated the two germline ends. The germline V gene has CDR1 SGHDT and CDR2 YYEEEE. This CDR3 contains 14 residues. CDR3 DNA sequence: TGTGCCAGCAGCTTGGCTCCCACCAAAGAGACCCAGTACTTC. It is translated as CASSLAPTKETQYF.

This clonotype turned up a few times. This rearrangement joins TRBV6-2 or TRBV6-3 to TRBJ2-1; possibly TRBD2 for D (6 bases). The CDR3 contains 14 residues. V was pared by 4 bases and J by 8 bases, with 15 bases between. CDR1 and CDR2 (germline): MNHEY, SVGEGT. This CDR3 reads CASSSPTSRHEQFF. Written as DNA, the CDR3 is TGTGCCAGCAGTTCCCCGACTAGTCGACATGAGCAGTTCTTC.

This clonotype was counted ten times or more. The chain uses TRBV7-2 and TRBJ2-3; TRBD2 aligns across 7 bases. The CDR3 has 15 amino acids. From germline, CDR1 is SGHTA and CDR2 FQGNSA. Trimming at V came to 5 bases and at J to 0 bases, leaving 5 bases not matched to a gene. The CDR3 sequence is CASSQSGISTDTQYF. The CDR3 DNA follows: TGTGCCAGCAGCCAAAGCGGGATAAGCACAGATACGCAGTATTTT.